These 6 T cell receptor beta chains originate from one sample sequenced in a study of graft-versus-host responses after intestinal transplantation. Sequencing was performed with immunoSEQ multiplex PCR; in TCRdb, only in-frame clones are kept and a portion is missing. In the table there are approximately 70,000 clones, approximately 87% of which are singletons. No antigen is known for these receptors. Specimen: unstimulated CD4+ T cells sorted from spleen or lymph node cells, collected before transplant. These receptors all stem from a human donor who was the organ donor for an intestinal transplant.

The CDR3 DNA is TGTGCCTGGAGTAAGGACAGGGGGGAGACCCAGTACTTC. Translated, it gives CAWSKDRGETQYF. The chain carries TRBV30 and TRBJ2-5; 10 bases align to TRBD1. CDR1 GTSNPN and CDR2 SVGIG come from the germline V gene (reference sequence). The ends lost 2 bases at V and 5 bases at J; junction bases unmatched: 2. CDR3 size: 13 residues.

The chain employs TRBV6-4 and TRBJ2-3; 7 bases are shared with TRBD1. This CDR3 is 15 amino acids long. J gave up 3 bases and V 4 bases, and 7 bases lay outside the gene matches. Germline loops: CDR1 MRHNA, CDR2 SNTAGT. This chain's CDR3 is CASSASTGPTDTQYF. The CDR3 DNA sequence: TGTGCCAGCAGTGCCTCGACAGGGCCTACAGATACGCAGTATTTT.

The chain combines TRBV6-5 with TRBJ1-1; perhaps TRBD1 as D (5 bases). Deletions cut 2 bases from V and 7 bases from J, with 14 bases between. Germline CDR1 is MNHEY and CDR2 is SVGAGI. The CDR3 is 14 amino acids. CDR3 coding DNA: TGTGCCAGCAGTTACAGCGGGGGGAATGATGAAGCTTTCTTT. Amino acids: CASSYSGGNDEAFF.

This clone was seen only once. The chain has TRBV6-5 and TRBJ2-1, with a weak D call TRBD1 (5 bases). Deletions cut 2 bases from V and 8 bases from J, with 13 bases between. The germline gives CDR1 MNHEY, CDR2 SVGAGI. The CDR3 is 14 residues long. CDR3 DNA: TGTGCCAGCAGTTACACCACCAGACAGCATGAGCAGTTCTTC. As protein: CASSYTTRQHEQFF.

The genes are TRBV19 and TRBJ1-5; 7 positions match TRBD1. CDR1 and CDR2 from the germline V gene are LNHDA and SQIVND (reference sequence). The CDR3 is made up of 16 amino acids. V gave up 5 bases and J gave up 2 bases; unmatched junction bases: 9. CDR3 sequence: CASSLRTGTGNQPQHF. The DNA for the CDR3 is TGTGCCAGTAGTCTAAGGACAGGAACCGGCAATCAGCCCCAGCATTTT.

A remark on this clone: Other nucleotide sequences in the sample specify the same CDR3. The V gene is TRBV7-8, the J gene TRBJ1-1, with D hard to call. The germline gives CDR1 SGHVS, CDR2 FQNEAQ. The CDR3 has 13 residues. V was cut by 5 bases and J by 1 base, with 8 bases left in between. As DNA, the CDR3 is TGTGCCAGCAGCGTTTCGTGGAACACTGAAGCTTTCTTT. Protein sequence: CASSVSWNTEAFF. The variable domain in full, with the rest retrieved from reference TRBV7-8 and TRBJ1-1, is GAGVSQSPRYKVAKRGQDVALRCDPISGHVSLFWYQQALGQGPEFLTYFQNEAQLDKSGLPSDRFFAERPEGSVSTLKIQRTQQEDSAVYLCASSVSWNTEAFFGQGTRLTVV.